This T cell receptor (beta chain) originates from a study of blood T cell repertoires in COVID-19. About the study: The cDNA or gDNA used as material had been derived from T cells, B-cell-depleted T cells, or PBMCs.

This CDR3 contains 15 residues. J was trimmed by 3 bases and V by 5 bases; bases with no gene match: 3. Germline CDR1 SEHNR, CDR2 FQNEAQ (reference sequence). Sequencing used immunoSEQ multiplex PCR; TCRdb keeps in-frame clones, though not all of them. Counted here are about 150,000 clones, roughly four fifths occurring once; the ten biggest clones make up under 2%. This chain joins TRBV7-9 and TRBJ2-1; 11 bases fit TRBD1. The sequence was collected from an elderly man with acute or convalescent COVID-19. The sample was peripheral blood. The CDR3 bases are TGTGCCAGCAGCGAGGGACAGGGGGACTACAATGAGCAGTTCTTC. As protein: CASSEGQGDYNEQFF.